These T cell receptor beta chains were read from a single sample in a study of blood T cell repertoires in COVID-19. Clones were sequenced by immunoSEQ multiplex PCR, and TCRdb holds only the in-frame ones, with some missing. The sample holds about 150,000 clones, around 88% seen once. The material sequenced was peripheral blood. The receptors were gathered from a human donor in a cohort sampled during active COVID-19. Each CDR3 is given with its conserved first and last residue. The D gene is left open where the match is weak. Only some rows state a clone size, as once, few, many or a class for expanded clones.

clone_size d_call j_call v_call cdr3_nt cdr3_aa
- TRBD2 TRBJ2-7 TRBV5-6 TGTGCCAGCAGGAGGGAGCGGGAGATTCTCGAGCAGTACTTC CASRREREILEQYF
- - TRBJ2-7 TRBV18 TGTGCCAGCTCACCACAAGGAGGGCGGGGCGCGGGGGAGCAGTACTTC CASSPQGGRGAGEQYF
- TRBD1 TRBJ1-2 TRBV15 TGTGCCACCAGTTTTTCCGGGACAGGCCTTAACTATGGCTACACCTTC CATSFSGTGLNYGYTF
- - TRBJ1-2 TRBV6-5 TGTGCCAGCACCCCCGGAGGACAGTATCTGTATGGCTACACCTTC CASTPGGQYLYGYTF
- TRBD1 TRBJ1-4 TRBV4-3 TGCGCCAGCAGCCAGGATAGACAGGGTGTGAATGAAAAACTGTTTTTT CASSQDRQGVNEKLFF
- TRBD1 TRBJ1-2 TRBV30 TGTGCCTGGAGGATGGCGGCAGGGGGAAACTATGGCTACACCTTC CAWRMAAGGNYGYTF
- - TRBJ2-7 TRBV11-3 TGTGCCAGCAGCTTAGTTACGGCAGCGGGCGAGCAGTACTTC CASSLVTAAGEQYF
- - TRBJ1-1 TRBV10-3 TGTGCCATCAGTGATCTCGGTAGACGGGGCACTGAAGCTTTCTTT CAISDLGRRGTEAFF
- - TRBJ2-1 TRBV5-1 TGCGCCAGCAGCTTATTGCAGGGTGCCTACAATGAGCAGTTCTTC CASSLLQGAYNEQFF
- - TRBJ2-1 TRBV20-1 TGCAGTGCTCGACTAGGAACAGAGCAGTTCTTC CSARLGTEQFF
- - TRBJ1-2 TRBV28 TGTGCCACCCTGGCGGACTATGGCTACACCTTC CATLADYGYTF
once TRBD2 TRBJ2-2 TRBV3-1/TRBV3-2 TGTGCCAGCAGCCAGGTTGCGGGAGCGGTCACCGGGGAGCTGTTTTTT CASSQVAGAVTGELFF
- - TRBJ1-2 TRBV25-1 TGTGCCAGCAGTGAACCAGGAAGGGGCTATGGCTACACCTTC CASSEPGRGYGYTF
- - TRBJ2-2 TRBV2 TGTGCCAGCAGTGTTACCAGGGGCACCGGGGAGCTGTTTTTT CASSVTRGTGELFF
- - TRBJ2-5 TRBV13 TGTGCCAGCAGCTTAAACAGGGTTAGAGAGACCCAGTACTTC CASSLNRVRETQYF
- - TRBJ1-1 TRBV10-3 TGTGCCATCCAGGGGAGTACGAACACTGAAGCTTTCTTT CAIQGSTNTEAFF
- TRBD1 TRBJ2-5 TRBV10-3 TGTGCCATCAGCGGGACAGCCCCGGGGGAGACCCAGTACTTC CAISGTAPGETQYF
- TRBD2 TRBJ2-3 TRBV11-3 TGTGCCAGCAGCTTAAGGTGGTCCGGGAGGGCCACAGATACGCAGTATTTT CASSLRWSGRATDTQYF
- TRBD1 TRBJ1-5 TRBV28 TGTGCCAGCAGTTTGAGGGGGCCTAGCAATCAGCCCCAGCATTTT CASSLRGPSNQPQHF
- - TRBJ2-6 TRBV4-3 TGCGCCAGCAGCCAGCTAGAGAGTGGGGCCAACGTCCTGACTTTC CASSQLESGANVLTF
- TRBD1 TRBJ1-2 TRBV28 TGTGCCAGCAGTTTAGGCCGGGACAGATTATATGGCTACACCTTC CASSLGRDRLYGYTF
- - TRBJ2-7 TRBV30 TGTGCCTGGAGGGGCCGGGACACCAGCTCCTACGAGCAGTACTTC CAWRGRDTSSYEQYF
- - TRBJ2-5 TRBV3-1/TRBV3-2 TGTGCCAGCAGCCCTTCTCAGGGTAAAGGGGAGACCCAGTACTTC CASSPSQGKGETQYF
- - TRBJ2-7 TRBV7-9 TGTGCCAGCAGCTTAGACAAACCCTACGAGCAGTACTTC CASSLDKPYEQYF
- TRBD1 TRBJ1-4 TRBV6-1 TGTGCCAGCAGTGAATGGACAGGGGAGGTTGAAAAACTGTTTTTT CASSEWTGEVEKLFF
- - TRBJ2-2 TRBV3-1/TRBV3-2 TGTGCCAGCAGCCCACCTTGGGGCTCCACCGGGGAGCTGTTTTTT CASSPPWGSTGELFF
- - TRBJ2-1 TRBV9 TGTGCCAGCAGCATCGGGGAATACAATGAGCAGTTCTTC CASSIGEYNEQFF
- TRBD2 TRBJ2-5 TRBV5-4 TGTGCCAGCAGCCCAGGGACTAGCGGGGGGGTTTTGGAGACCCAGTACTTC CASSPGTSGGVLETQYF
- TRBD1 TRBJ1-2 TRBV30 TGTGCCTGGAGTAATATACGACAGGGGGGTAACTATGGCTACACCTTC CAWSNIRQGGNYGYTF
- - TRBJ1-6 TRBV30 TGTGCCTGGAGTGTAGAAGCGAATTCACCCCTCCACTTT CAWSVEANSPLHF
once - TRBJ1-4 TRBV12-3/TRBV12-4 TGTGCCAGCAGTTTCGGGGAAAAACTGTTTTTT CASSFGEKLFF
once - TRBJ2-7 TRBV4-1 TGCGCCAGCAGCCAAGCTTCGAGTTTGACAAGCTCCTACGAGCAGTACTTC CASSQASSLTSSYEQYF
once - TRBJ1-4 TRBV5-1 TGCGCCAGCAGCTTGGGTAGGGTCGGGGCTAATGAAAAACTGTTTTTT CASSLGRVGANEKLFF
- TRBD1 TRBJ1-2 TRBV6-5 TGTGCCAGCAGTCTCGACAGGGACTATGGCTACACCTTC CASSLDRDYGYTF
- - TRBJ2-2 TRBV7-3 TGTGCCAGCAGCCTAGGGGCTCTTAACACCGGGGAGCTGTTTTTT CASSLGALNTGELFF
- - TRBJ2-1 TRBV19 TGTGCCAGTAGTATTGGGACAGGGGGGCGGCTAGCGGGAGGATACAATGAGCAGTTCTTC CASSIGTGGRLAGGYNEQFF
- TRBD2 TRBJ2-1 TRBV29-1 TGCAGCGTTGGGAAGACTAGCGGTTACAATGAGCAGTTCTTC CSVGKTSGYNEQFF
- TRBD1 TRBJ2-2 TRBV24-1 TGTGCCACCAGTGACAACAGGGGGCCCGGGGAGCTGTTTTTT CATSDNRGPGELFF
- - TRBJ2-7 TRBV25-1 TGTGCCAGCAGTGTGAGGACGGACACCTTCGAGCAGTACTTC CASSVRTDTFEQYF
- TRBD1 TRBJ1-5 TRBV2 TGTGCCAGCAGGGGACAGCTTAGCAATCAGCCCCAGCATTTT CASRGQLSNQPQHF
few TRBD1 TRBJ1-5 TRBV19 TGTGCCAGTAGTAGGGACAGGGGACGAGGGAATCAGCCCCAGCATTTT CASSRDRGRGNQPQHF
- - TRBJ2-7 TRBV12-3/TRBV12-4 TGTGCCAGCAGTTTAGGACAGACGGCCGAGCAGTACTTC CASSLGQTAEQYF
- - TRBJ2-7 TRBV3-1/TRBV3-2 TGTGCCAGCAGCCAAGATGGAAGAGGGAAGGGCGAGCAGTACTTC CASSQDGRGKGEQYF
- - TRBJ2-1 TRBV29-1 TGCAGCGTTGAAGCGGGCAGGGCCGTAGGGGAGCAGTTCTTC CSVEAGRAVGEQFF
- TRBD2 TRBJ2-7 TRBV19 TGTGCCAGTAGTACACTAGCGGGGGGAAGCTCCTACGAGCAGTACTTC CASSTLAGGSSYEQYF
once - TRBJ1-5 TRBV6-6 TGTGCCAGCAGCCAGACAGTTTCCTTTAATCAGCCCCAGCATTTT CASSQTVSFNQPQHF
- TRBD1 TRBJ2-7 TRBV29-1 TGCAGCGCCCGACAGGGGGCAGCCTACGAGCAGTACTTC CSARQGAAYEQYF
- TRBD1 TRBJ2-3 TRBV2 TGTGCCAGCAAAGGACAGGGCACAGATACGCAGTATTTT CASKGQGTDTQYF
- - TRBJ1-5 TRBV24-1 TGTGCCACCAGTGGTTTGGGGGCTGAGCAGCCCCAGCATTTT CATSGLGAEQPQHF
- TRBD2 TRBJ2-1 TRBV5-1 TGCGCCAGCAGCCCGGGGAGGCGGGGGGGCTTATATAATGAGCAGTTCTTC CASSPGRRGGLYNEQFF